The 8 T cell receptor beta chains presented below share a single source sample, sequenced in a study of blood T cells in healthy people across ages. A J-beta primer mix and a sample-barcoded 5' primer were used in a second PCR of roughly 7 to 12 cycles. TCRdb itself ran the 5' RACE reads through MiXCR, one entry per CDR3 protein. The data contain a few hundred thousand distinct CDR3 sequences, about 27% of them seen just once; the ten biggest clones take up over 3.5%. A further study also used this sample, focusing on T cells of mothers and their children.

The specimen was blood. The receptors stem from a boy younger than 10 in good health.

This clonotype was counted between two and nine times. The CDR3 here is CASGSRQGTSYEQYF. The CDR3 nucleotides read TGTGCTAGTGGTTCTCGACAGGGTACCTCCTACGAGCAGTACTTC. The chain combines TRBV12-5 with TRBJ2-7; 7 nucleotides line up with TRBD1. The CDR3 has 15 residues. Looked up from germline, CDR1 is LGHNT and CDR2 is FRNRAP. The J segment lost 0 bases and the V segment lost 4 bases, leaving 6 bases of the junction unmatched.

The chain has TRBV19 and TRBJ2-3; D gene ambiguous. From germline, CDR1 is LNHDA and CDR2 SQIVND (reference sequence). Trimming took 9 bases from V and 2 from J, leaving 9 bases between them. This CDR3 comprises 12 residues. The CDR3 sequence is CASQLDTDTQYF. DNA of the CDR3: TGTGCCAGCCAGCTAGACACAGATACGCAGTATTTT.

This clonotype was seen a few times. This chain links TRBV7-3 with TRBJ2-1, with 11 bases matching TRBD1. The CDR3 consists of 18 residues. Per the germline V gene, CDR1 is SGHTA and CDR2 is FQGTGA. The trim removed 0 bases at V and 5 bases at J, leaving 9 bases unmatched. CDR3: CASSLTPPDRGRDNEQFF. The CDR3 DNA is TGTGCCAGCAGCTTAACCCCCCCGGACAGGGGGCGCGACAATGAGCAGTTCTTC.

This clonotype was counted a few times. The chain has TRBV3-1 and TRBJ1-4; TRBD1 aligns across 10 bases. The CDR3 has 15 residues. Losses at the gene ends were 5 bases for V and 6 bases for J; bases not matched to a gene: 6. Germline-derived CDR1 and CDR2 are LGHDT and YNNKEL (reference sequence). The CDR3, as DNA: TGTGCCAGCAGCGACAGGGGGCTAGAGGATGAAAAACTGTTTTTT. This sequence encodes CASSDRGLEDEKLFF.

This clonotype has only a few counts. The V gene is TRBV7-9, the J gene TRBJ2-1, with TRBD2 identical over 7 bases. Germline assignment: CDR1 SEHNR and CDR2 FQNEAQ (reference sequence). The trim removed 3 bases at V and 8 bases at J, leaving 10 bases unmatched. The CDR3 has 15 residues. CDR3 loop: CASSLKASGADEQFF. The CDR3 DNA is TGTGCCAGCAGCTTGAAGGCTAGCGGAGCGGATGAGCAGTTCTTC.

This sequence joins TRBV7-4 and TRBJ1-6; 9 bases align to TRBD1. Germline V gene sequence: CDR1 SGHVT, CDR2 SQSDAQ. CDR3 length: 14 amino acids. Losses at the gene ends were 8 bases for V and 10 bases for J; bases not matched to a gene: 9. The CDR3 DNA reads TGTGCCAGCGGTTGGGGACAGGGAGGATCACCCCTCCACTTT. This gives the protein CASGWGQGGSPLHF.

This clonotype showed up just a few times. The chain uses TRBV20-1 and TRBJ2-7; possibly TRBD2 for D (6 bases). CDR3 size: 13 residues. The V and J ends lost 3 bases and 2 bases respectively, with 11 bases between them. Germline-derived CDR1 and CDR2 are DFQATT and SNEGSKA (reference sequence). The CDR3 region is CSASPGEAYEQYF. In DNA form, the CDR3 reads TGCAGTGCTAGTCCGGGGGAGGCCTACGAGCAGTACTTC.

This chain connects TRBV18 to TRBJ2-5, with a weak D call TRBD2 (6 bases). The CDR3 extends over 15 amino acids. Deletions cut 3 bases from V and 2 bases from J, with 13 bases between. Germline CDR1 reads KGHSH; CDR2 reads LQKENI. CDR3 sequence: CASSPNRDSQETQYF. CDR3 DNA: TGTGCCAGCTCACCGAACCGGGACTCTCAAGAGACCCAGTACTTC.